A single sample gave rise to the 18 T cell receptor beta chains below, sequenced in a study of control samples from healthy donors and cancer patients. TCRdb's table, derived via immunoSEQ multiplex PCR, lists solely in-frame clones and lacks some. Here the sample spans over 100,000 clones, around 92% being singletons. The sample was blood. The origin of the receptors is a woman between 50 and 59 years old in good health.

The chain links TRBV3-1 (or the pseudogene TRBV3-2) to TRBJ2-7; 8 nucleotides line up with TRBD1. From germline, CDR1 is LGHDT and CDR2 YNNKEL (reference sequence). V dropped 5 bases and J dropped 6; count of bases not matched to a gene: 12. This CDR3 is built from 15 residues. This CDR3 is CASSAGQGAWSEQYF. In DNA, the CDR3 is TGTGCCAGCAGCGCAGGCCAGGGGGCCTGGAGCGAGCAGTACTTC.

This chain links TRBV11-2 with TRBJ2-2; the D gene is possibly TRBD1 (5 bases). The CDR3 contains 15 residues. Germline assignment: CDR1 SGHAT and CDR2 FQNNGV. The V and J ends lost 2 bases and 6 bases respectively, with 13 bases between them. As DNA, the CDR3 is TGTGCCAGCAGCTTATTCAGGGATTCAGCCGGGGAGCTGTTTTTT. It specifies CASSLFRDSAGELFF. The whole variable domain, filled in from reference TRBV11-2 and TRBJ2-2, reads EAGVAQSPRYKIIEKRQSVAFWCNPISGHATLYWYQQILGQGPKLLIQFQNNGVVDDSQLPKDRFSAERLKGVDSTLKIQPAKLEDSAVYLCASSLFRDSAGELFFGEGSRLTVL.

Comment on this clone: Other DNA sequences of this sample code for an identical CDR3. This chain links TRBV14 with TRBJ1-1, with a tentative D call TRBD1 (6 bases). This CDR3 is 14 amino acids long. Looked up from germline, CDR1 is SGHDN and CDR2 is FVKESK. V was clipped by 1 base and J by 1 base, with 7 bases between them. The CDR3 spells CASSQVRGNTEAFF. The CDR3 DNA is TGTGCCAGCAGCCAAGTCAGGGGGAACACTGAAGCTTTCTTT. The complete variable domain, with remaining parts taken from reference TRBV14 and TRBJ1-1, reads EAGVTQFPSHSVIEKGQTVTLRCDPISGHDNLYWYRRVMGKEIKFLLHFVKESKQDESGMPNNRFLAERTGGTYSTLKVQPAELEDSGVYFCASSQVRGNTEAFFGQGTRLTVV.

V usage is TRBV10-2 and J usage is TRBJ2-7, with 8 positions matching TRBD1. Looked up from germline, CDR1 is WSHSY and CDR2 is SAAADI. J was trimmed by 7 bases and V by 0 bases; bases with no gene match: 8. This CDR3 is built from 15 residues. CDR3 in DNA: TGCGCCAGCAGTGAGTCGGGGACAGGTCTGAGAGAGCAGTACTTC. Amino acid sequence: CASSESGTGLREQYF.

The J gene is TRBJ2-2, the V gene TRBV2; the match to TRBD1 covers 7 bases. CDR3 length: 15 residues. V was clipped by 6 bases and J by 4 bases; unmatched bases: 8. Germline CDR1 and CDR2: SNHLY and FYNNEI. The DNA of the CDR3 is TGTGCCAGCAGGGAAATTGACAGGGTCACCGGGGAGCTGTTTTTT. Translated, it gives CASREIDRVTGELFF.

The V call is TRBV28, the J call TRBJ1-2; D gene uncertain. The CDR3 covers 14 residues. Germline V gives CDR1 MDHEN, CDR2 SYDVKM. Between the trimmed V and J ends, which lost 2 bases and 1 base, there was a span of 8 bases. As DNA, the CDR3 is TGTGCCAGCAGTTTAGATGTCAGTAACTATGGCTACACCTTC. Translation gives CASSLDVSNYGYTF.

The chain carries TRBV30 and TRBJ1-2; D possibly corresponds to TRBD1 (5 bases). The length of the CDR3 is 13 residues. V was pared by 1 base and J by 4 bases, with 10 bases between. The germline V gene has CDR1 GTSNPN and CDR2 SVGIG (reference sequence). The CDR3 is CAWSGGGSYGYTF. CDR3 nucleotides: TGTGCCTGGAGTGGGGGGGGGAGCTATGGCTACACCTTC.

V usage is TRBV18 and J usage is TRBJ1-2; 7 bases match TRBD1. The CDR3 covers 15 residues. Germline assignment: CDR1 KGHSH and CDR2 LQKENI. Trimming at V came to 1 base and at J to 2 bases, leaving 4 bases not matched to a gene. The CDR3 region is CASSPRGRGNYGYTF. The CDR3 DNA reads TGTGCCAGCTCACCACGTGGCAGGGGGAACTATGGCTACACCTTC.

The rearrangement joins TRBV27 to TRBJ2-7; TRBD2 agrees at 14 bases. Losses at the gene ends were 8 bases for V and 5 bases for J; bases not matched to a gene: 8. The length of the CDR3 is 15 residues. The germline V gene encodes CDR1 MNHEY and CDR2 SMNVEV (reference sequence). CDR3 in DNA: TGTGCCAGCCGCGGACTAGCGGGGGGCCTGAACGAGCAGTACTTC. Its protein is CASRGLAGGLNEQYF.

The V gene is TRBV25-1, the J gene TRBJ1-4; 7 bases align to TRBD1. V lost 6 bases, J lost 6 bases, and 10 bases stayed unmatched. The CDR3 consists of 15 residues. Germline CDR1 is MGHDK and CDR2 is SYGVNS. The CDR3 DNA reads TGTGCCAGCAGCCCTTCCGACAGGGAACATGAAAAACTGTTTTTT. It specifies CASSPSDREHEKLFF.

The gene calls are TRBV7-2 and TRBJ1-4; D is unclear. The CDR3 is 15 amino acids. The germline V gene encodes CDR1 SGHTA and CDR2 FQGNSA. V was pared by 1 base and J by 0 bases, with 6 bases between. CDR3 sequence (DNA): TGTGCCAGCAGCTTAGGGTCCTCAACTAATGAAAAACTGTTTTTT. The encoded protein is CASSLGSSTNEKLFF.

V and J are TRBV3-1 (or the pseudogene TRBV3-2) and TRBJ1-1; tentative D call: TRBD1 (6 bases). This CDR3 region has 14 residues. Germline-derived CDR1 and CDR2 are LGHDT and YNNKEL (reference sequence). Trimming took off 4 bases at V and 5 bases at J, with 14 bases between the two ends. The CDR3 DNA is TGTGCCAGCAGCCGGACCCTGACAGGTACTGAAGCTTTCTTT. Translated, it gives CASSRTLTGTEAFF.

The chain uses TRBV6-6 and TRBJ2-7, with 7 bases identical to TRBD1. The CDR3 spans 14 residues. After removal of 5 bases from V and 3 bases from J, the junction contained 7 bases not matched to a gene. The germline gives CDR1 MNHNY, CDR2 SVGAGI (reference sequence). The CDR3 DNA reads as TGTGCCAGCAGTCTACGGGACAGAGTCTACGAGCAGTACTTC. Translating gives CASSLRDRVYEQYF.

The chain joins TRBV19 to TRBJ2-7; a possible D gene is TRBD1 (5 bases). This CDR3 contains 12 residues. V was trimmed by 5 bases and J by 4 bases, leaving 9 bases between them. In germline, CDR1 is LNHDA, CDR2 SQIVND (reference sequence). The CDR3 loop is CASSSQGYEQYF. CDR3 in DNA: TGTGCCAGTAGTTCGCAGGGTTACGAGCAGTACTTC.

As to this clone: The same CDR3 is also encoded by other DNA sequences in this sample. The chain links TRBV10-3 to TRBJ2-5, with D possibly TRBD1 on 5 matching bases. The V gene's germline CDR1 is ENHRY and CDR2 SYGVKD. The CDR3 loop spans 13 amino acids. Between the trimmed V and J ends, which lost 11 bases and 8 bases, there was a span of 21 bases. In nucleotides, the CDR3 is TGTGCCGTTTCCCCGGACACACAACCTACCCAGTACTTC. Amino acids: CAVSPDTQPTQYF.

This clone was detected a few times. The V call is TRBV3-1 (or the pseudogene TRBV3-2), the J call TRBJ1-4; unclear D gene. The CDR3 is 14 residues long. Germline V CDR1 and CDR2: LGHDT, YNNKEL (reference sequence). The ends were cut back, 2 bases at V and 7 bases at J, with 11 bases in the middle. As DNA, the CDR3 is TGTGCCAGCAGCCAATCATATAGGAGTGAAAAACTGTTTTTT. It specifies CASSQSYRSEKLFF.

This CDR3 reads CASRPLAVQETQYF. CDR3 DNA sequence: TGTGCCAGCAGGCCACTAGCGGTCCAAGAGACCCAGTACTTC. The V and J genes are TRBV6-5 and TRBJ2-5; 8 nucleotides match TRBD2. CDR3 length: 14 amino acids. V lost 6 bases to trimming and J lost 1 base; unmatched junction nucleotides: 4. The germline V gene encodes CDR1 MNHEY and CDR2 SVGAGI.

This CDR3 is CSVLDRVRIKNEQFF. In nucleotides, the CDR3 is TGCAGCGTTTTGGACAGGGTCAGGATTAAGAATGAGCAGTTCTTC. The chain is built from TRBV29-1 and TRBJ2-1; 8 bases agree with TRBD1. This CDR3 has 15 residues. The J segment lost 7 bases and the V segment lost 5 bases, leaving 13 bases of the junction unmatched. Germline V lookup: CDR1 SQVTM, CDR2 ANQGSEA.